The 27 T cell receptor beta chains listed next were all sequenced from one sample in a study of cytomegalovirus exposure and HLA in healthy donors. The PCR used 60 Vbeta and 13 Jbeta primers. Method: immunoSEQ multiplex PCR; TCRdb's copy keeps in-frame clones and lacks some. Of around 150,000 clones in the sample, roughly four fifths are singletons; the top ten hold about 1.5%. Sequenced: PBMCs. These receptors originate from a man aged 25-45 years in good health and CMV-seropositive.

The chain carries TRBV7-2 and TRBJ2-2; the D is unclear. The CDR3 contains 14 residues. Trimming stripped 8 bases from V and 2 bases from J, with 12 bases between. Germline values: CDR1 SGHTA, CDR2 FQGNSA. This CDR3 reads CASPSSLNTGELFF. The CDR3 bases are TGTGCCAGCCCCTCCTCCTTAAACACCGGGGAGCTGTTTTTT.

V gene TRBV6-1 combines with J gene TRBJ2-5; 7 nucleotides agree with TRBD1. Germline assignment: CDR1 MNHNS and CDR2 SASEGT. The CDR3 is 14 amino acids. Trimming cost V 6 bases and J 4 bases; bases outside gene matches: 8. Here the CDR3 reads CASSTMSGGETQYF. The DNA for the CDR3 is TGTGCCAGCAGCACGATGTCAGGGGGAGAGACCCAGTACTTC.

J is TRBJ2-3 and V is TRBV6-5, with TRBD2 matching over 8 bases. CDR3 size: 16 residues. Germline V lookup: CDR1 MNHEY, CDR2 SVGAGI. The J segment lost 3 bases and the V segment lost 0 bases, leaving 5 bases of the junction unmatched. In nucleotides, the CDR3 is TGTGCCAGCAGTTACTCGATCAGCGGGAGTACAGATACGCAGTATTTT. Amino acid sequence: CASSYSISGSTDTQYF.

This clone was seen more than once but under ten times. The chain combines TRBV6-1 with TRBJ1-5; 8 positions agree with TRBD1. V lost 6 bases and J lost 0; bases outside the gene matches: 4. The germline V gene has CDR1 MNHNS and CDR2 SASEGT. This CDR3 contains 15 residues. CDR3 nucleotide sequence: TGTGCCAGCAGGAAGGACAGGGCTAGCAATCAGCCCCAGCATTTT. This sequence encodes CASRKDRASNQPQHF.

The rearrangement links TRBV9 to TRBJ1-1; 9 nucleotides agree with TRBD1. CDR3 size: 12 residues. V gave up 2 bases and J gave up 7 bases; unmatched junction bases: 0. The germline V gene has CDR1 SGDLS and CDR2 YYNGEE. The CDR3 loop reads CASSVDRGEAFF. The CDR3 region has the DNA TGTGCCAGCAGCGTGGACAGGGGTGAAGCTTTCTTT. The full variable domain, with the rest looked up from reference TRBV9 and TRBJ1-1, is DSGVTQTPKHLITATGQRVTLRCSPRSGDLSVYWYQQSLDQGLQFLIQYYNGEERAKGNILERFSAQQFPDLHSELNLSSLELGDSALYFCASSVDRGEAFFGQGTRLTVV.

Of note for this clone: The same CDR3 also results from other DNA sequences found in this sample. This chain links TRBV7-6 with TRBJ2-5, with 7 bases aligning to TRBD1. V shed 3 bases, J shed 1 base, and the junction held 2 bases outside the gene matches. Germline V gene sequence: CDR1 SGHVS, CDR2 FNYEAQ. CDR3 length equals 14 residues. The CDR3 DNA reads as TGTGCCAGCAGCTTGGGGACAGTCCAAGAGACCCAGTACTTC. It yields the protein CASSLGTVQETQYF.

The chain couples TRBV2 to TRBJ2-3, with D perhaps matching TRBD2 (7 bases). Germline V gene lookup returns CDR1 SNHLY and CDR2 FYNNEI. This CDR3 is built from 14 residues. V dropped 9 bases and J dropped 1 base, with 14 bases sitting between them. CDR3 sequence: CASGGARGTDTQYF. The CDR3 DNA follows: TGTGCCAGTGGGGGGGCCAGGGGCACAGATACGCAGTATTTT.

The chain joins TRBV5-1 to TRBJ1-6, with TRBD1 identical over 8 bases. From germline, CDR1 is SGHRS and CDR2 YFSETQ. This CDR3 region has 14 residues. V gave up 0 bases and J gave up 7 bases; unmatched junction bases: 0. Here the CDR3 DNA reads TGCGCCAGCAGCTTGGGACAGGGGAATTCACCCCTCCACTTT. This translates into CASSLGQGNSPLHF.

The V and J genes are TRBV6-5 and TRBJ1-6, with 9 bases fitting TRBD1. The CDR3 covers 16 residues. With V trimmed by 0 bases and J by 11 bases, 8 bases remained unmatched. Germline CDR1 reads MNHEY; CDR2 reads SVGAGI. For the CDR3, the DNA is TGTGCCAGCAGTTACTCCCACAGGGGGCACGGGGCACCCCTCCACTTT. Encoded protein: CASSYSHRGHGAPLHF.

The chain has TRBV5-6 and TRBJ2-5, with 7 bases lining up with TRBD2. The CDR3 totals 14 residues. Germline values: CDR1 SGHDT, CDR2 YYEEEE. V shed 4 bases, J shed 3 bases, and the junction held 6 bases outside the gene matches. For the CDR3, the DNA is TGTGCCAGCAGCCTAGATGGGGGGGAAGAGACCCAGTACTTC. Protein sequence: CASSLDGGEETQYF.

This chain links TRBV27 with TRBJ1-1, with TRBD1 identical over 9 bases. CDR3 length: 14 amino acids. V gave up 7 bases and J gave up 5 bases; unmatched junction bases: 8. Germline loops: CDR1 MNHEY, CDR2 SMNVEV (reference sequence). The CDR3 is CASKLGQGGTEAFF. As DNA, the CDR3 is TGTGCCAGCAAATTGGGACAGGGTGGGACTGAAGCTTTCTTT.

The chain has TRBV28 and TRBJ1-1, with D tentatively TRBD1 (5 bases). Germline V gene sequence: CDR1 MDHEN, CDR2 SYDVKM. V lost 6 bases and J lost 0, with 11 bases in between. The CDR3 has 14 amino acids. The CDR3 DNA sequence: TGTGCCAGCAGCCCCGGGGGGTTGAACACTGAAGCTTTCTTT. It specifies CASSPGGLNTEAFF.

The chain is built from TRBV7-9 and TRBJ2-3; unclear D gene. This CDR3 comprises 13 residues. Trimming pared 3 bases from V and 3 bases from J, leaving 7 bases between. Germline V gene sequence: CDR1 SEHNR, CDR2 FQNEAQ (reference sequence). CDR3 sequence reads: CASSFQETDTQYF. The CDR3 DNA sequence: TGTGCCAGCAGCTTTCAGGAAACAGATACGCAGTATTTT. Variable domain in full (rest from reference TRBV7-9 and TRBJ2-3): DTGVSQNPRHKITKRGQNVTFRCDPISEHNRLYWYRQTLGQGPEFLTYFQNEAQLEKSRLLSDRFSAERPKGSFSTLEIQRTEQGDSAMYLCASSFQETDTQYFGPGTRLTVL.

The chain recombines TRBV6-1 with TRBJ1-4, with D tentatively TRBD1 (5 bases). V lost 5 bases to trimming and J lost 16 bases, with 17 bases between them. Germline assignment: CDR1 MNHNS and CDR2 SASEGT. The CDR3 has 12 residues. The CDR3 loop is CASSTTGTIEFF. CDR3 DNA: TGTGCCAGCAGTACCACTGGGACTATCGAGTTTTTT.

The chain has TRBV23-1 and TRBJ1-6; D is unresolved. TRBV23-1 is treated as an ORF (open reading frame) with a function not yet certain. This CDR3 has 15 amino acids. V lost 0 bases and J lost 10, with 13 bases in between. The DNA of the CDR3 is TGCGCCAGCAGTCAATCACCAGGCAGTTACTCACCCCTCCACTTT. The encoded protein is CASSQSPGSYSPLHF.

The gene calls are TRBV11-2 and TRBJ2-2; no firm D call. Trimming took off 3 bases at V and 5 bases at J, with 7 bases between the two ends. Germline V gene lookup returns CDR1 SGHAT and CDR2 FQNNGV. The CDR3 is 13 residues long. The CDR3 coding sequence is TGTGCCAGCAGCTTGGAGAGGACCGGGGAGCTGTTTTTT. Translation gives CASSLERTGELFF.

The chain links TRBV6-5 to TRBJ1-4; 7 nucleotides agree with TRBD1. Germline V lookup: CDR1 MNHEY, CDR2 SVGAGI. J was trimmed by 5 bases and V by 6 bases; bases with no gene match: 6. The CDR3 spans 14 residues. CDR3 nucleotides: TGTGCCAGCAGATACAGGGGCGCAAATGAAAAACTGTTTTTT. This gives the protein CASRYRGANEKLFF.

V gene TRBV28 combines with J gene TRBJ1-5; no clear D gene. CDR3 size: 14 residues. The germline gives CDR1 MDHEN, CDR2 SYDVKM. Trimming took 7 bases from V and 5 from J, leaving 15 bases between them. DNA for the CDR3: TGTGCCAGCACCCCCGGTAGTGATGATCAGCCCCAGCATTTT. This translates into CASTPGSDDQPQHF.

The chain carries TRBV7-3 and TRBJ2-1, with TRBD2 matching 12 bases. The CDR3 is made up of 17 amino acids. Looked up from germline, CDR1 is SGHTA and CDR2 is FQGTGA. Losses at the gene ends were 5 bases for V and 6 bases for J; bases not matched to a gene: 11. DNA of the CDR3: TGTGCCAGCAGCGTGGCGACTAGCGGGAGTGGGGGCAATGAGCAGTTCTTC. As protein: CASSVATSGSGGNEQFF.

This chain connects TRBV19 to TRBJ2-1; TRBD2 might be the D (5 bases). Between the trimmed V and J ends, which lost 5 bases and 0 bases, there was a span of 14 bases. Germline V gene sequence: CDR1 LNHDA, CDR2 SQIVND (reference sequence). This CDR3 spans 16 amino acids. The CDR3 coding sequence is TGTGCCAGTAGTGTGACCCGTCGGGGCTCCTACAATGAGCAGTTCTTC. Protein product: CASSVTRRGSYNEQFF.

The V gene is TRBV5-1, the J gene TRBJ2-5; D may be TRBD1 (6 bases). The end of the DNA aligns better with TRBJ2-7, so the J call may be wrong. The CDR3 is 14 residues long. Looked up from germline, CDR1 is SGHRS and CDR2 is YFSETQ. The CDR3 nucleotides read TGCGCCAGCAGCCAGGGGACATTAAAAGGCGAGCAGTACTTC. This gives the protein CASSQGTLKGEQYF.

This chain joins TRBV5-4 and TRBJ2-2, with 7 nucleotides matching TRBD2. The V gene's germline CDR1 is SGHNT and CDR2 YYREEE (reference sequence). The CDR3 sequence is 13 residues long. Here the CDR3 reads CATATSSTGELFF. The CDR3 DNA sequence: TGTGCGACCGCGACTAGCAGCACCGGGGAGCTGTTTTTT.

This clone was seen a few times. The chain uses TRBV6-1 and TRBJ2-7; D is uncertain. Germline CDR1 and CDR2: MNHNS and SASEGT. The CDR3 spans 12 residues. V was pared by 4 bases and J by 0 bases, with 4 bases between. CDR3 in amino acids: CASSVSSYEQYF. The CDR3 DNA reads as TGTGCCAGCAGTGTGAGCTCCTACGAGCAGTACTTC.

This clone was recorded once. The chain is built from TRBV10-3 and TRBJ2-3, with D possibly being TRBD2 (6 bases). The CDR3 totals 14 residues. Germline V gene lookup returns CDR1 ENHRY and CDR2 SYGVKD. Trimming left V 0 bases short and J 3 bases short, with 7 bases between. CDR3 amino acids: CAISESSGTDTQYF. CDR3 DNA sequence: TGTGCCATCAGTGAGTCTAGCGGAACAGATACGCAGTATTTT.

This clone was observed a few times. The chain recombines TRBV10-3 with TRBJ1-1; the D gene is possibly TRBD1 (5 bases). Per germline, CDR1 ENHRY and CDR2 SYGVKD. Trimming shortened V by 5 bases and J by 3 bases, and 10 bases separated the two germline ends. The CDR3 covers 13 residues. For the CDR3, the DNA is TGTGCCATCAGTCCCGGGGGGTACACTGAAGCTTTCTTT. Its protein is CAISPGGYTEAFF.

V usage is TRBV11-3 and J usage is TRBJ2-2; a possible D gene is TRBD1 (6 bases). From germline, CDR1 is SGHNT and CDR2 YENEEA. The CDR3 runs to 15 residues. Between the trimmed V and J ends, which lost 5 bases and 5 bases, there was a span of 15 bases. CDR3 bases: TGTGCCAGCAGCCTGACAGGTCTAGGGACCGGGGAGCTGTTTTTT. It is translated as CASSLTGLGTGELFF.

The chain's CDR3 is CASFIASGNTIYF. CDR3 nucleotides: TGTGCCAGCTTTATAGCCTCTGGAAACACCATATATTTT. The rearrangement uses TRBV6-1 and TRBJ1-3; D gene uncertain. Germline loops: CDR1 MNHNS, CDR2 SASEGT. The CDR3 totals 13 residues. V dropped 8 bases and J dropped 0 bases, with 8 bases sitting between them.